These 9 T cell receptor beta chains were sequenced from one sample in a study of identical twins. From the 5' RACE reads, TCRdb called clonotypes with MiXCR, one entry per CDR3 protein. Among more than 600,000 distinct CDR3 sequences listed, 15% to 20% were seen once. The data were also submitted as part of a second study, on T cells expressing NK-cell markers.

Sequencing was performed on PBMCs. The receptor source for this set is a woman between 18 and 30 years old in good health.

This clonotype was picked up a small number of times. This chain uses TRBV12-3 or TRBV12-4 with TRBJ1-1; D perhaps matches TRBD1 (6 bases). V lost 3 bases and J lost 9, with 11 bases in between. The CDR3 has 12 residues. CDR3 amino acids: CASSFGQGQAFF. CDR3 bases: TGTGCCAGCAGTTTTGGGCAGGGGCAAGCTTTCTTT.

In this sample, this clonotype turned up a few times. The chain carries TRBV29-1 and TRBJ2-1, with D possibly being TRBD2 (6 bases). The CDR3 covers 16 residues. The germline gives CDR1 SQVTM, CDR2 ANQGSEA. Trimming left V 0 bases short and J 0 bases short, with 12 bases between. The CDR3 spells CSVEDGGPRSYNEQFF. CDR3 coding DNA: TGCAGCGTTGAAGATGGAGGGCCCCGCTCCTACAATGAGCAGTTCTTC.

This clonotype was detected many times. The rearrangement joins TRBV18 to TRBJ1-1; maybe TRBD1 (6 bases). Germline values: CDR1 KGHSH, CDR2 LQKENI. The CDR3 runs 16 residues. V shed 2 bases and J shed 1 base, with 14 bases lying between them. CDR3 bases: TGTGCCAGCTCACCAGCGGGGGCGCTTAAGAACACTGAAGCTTTCTTT. Translated: CASSPAGALKNTEAFF.

This clonotype has more than one count but fewer than ten. The genes are TRBV12-3 or TRBV12-4 and TRBJ2-7; TRBD2 matches 8 bases. There are 12 residues in the CDR3. V shed 5 bases, J shed 6 bases, and the junction held 3 bases outside the gene matches. The CDR3 DNA reads as TGTGCCAGCAGTACGGGGGGGGGCGAGCAGTACTTC. This codes for CASSTGGGEQYF.

The rearrangement uses TRBV20-1 and TRBJ1-1, with 9 bases identical to TRBD1. The CDR3 has 13 amino acids. V gave up 5 bases and J gave up 1 base; unmatched junction bases: 2. The germline V gene encodes CDR1 DFQATT and CDR2 SNEGSKA (reference sequence). Written as DNA, the CDR3 is TGCAGTGCTGGGGGACAGGGGAACACTGAAGCTTTCTTT. Translating gives CSAGGQGNTEAFF.

The gene calls are TRBV5-1 and TRBJ1-1; no clear D. The CDR3 runs to 15 residues. V shed 0 bases and J shed 4 bases, with 13 bases lying between them. Per the germline V gene, CDR1 is SGHRS and CDR2 is YFSETQ. The CDR3 nucleotides are TGCGCCAGCAGCTTGGGTTCAGGAGATGTCACTGAAGCTTTCTTT. This encodes CASSLGSGDVTEAFF.

The chain is built from TRBV6-2 or TRBV6-3 and TRBJ2-7, with 13 bases fitting TRBD2. V shed 6 bases and J 3 bases; nucleotides not matched to a gene: 14. Germline V gene sequence: CDR1 MNHEY, CDR2 SVGEGT. CDR3 size: 18 residues. This chain's CDR3 is CASSPRLAGGSSDYEQYF. CDR3 nucleotides: TGTGCCAGCAGCCCCCGACTAGCGGGAGGTTCGAGTGACTACGAGCAGTACTTC.

This clonotype was observed a few times. The chain carries TRBV20-1 and TRBJ2-3; D is possibly TRBD2 (5 bases). Trimming shortened V by 5 bases and J by 6 bases, and 15 bases separated the two germline ends. The V gene's germline CDR1 is DFQATT and CDR2 SNEGSKA (reference sequence). The CDR3 totals 13 residues. The CDR3 DNA sequence: TGCAGTGCTCGGGAACCAACTGAGGATACGCAGTATTTT. As protein: CSAREPTEDTQYF.

V and J are TRBV20-1 and TRBJ2-5; TRBD2 agrees at 7 bases. V trimming: 7 bases; J trimming: 5 bases; junction bases outside the gene matches: 16. CDR1 is DFQATT, CDR2 SNEGSKA, per germline (reference sequence). This CDR3 has 15 amino acids. As DNA, the CDR3 is TGCAGTGTGAGGGAGAGACTAGCACTTAGGGAGACCCAGTACTTC. Residues: CSVRERLALRETQYF.